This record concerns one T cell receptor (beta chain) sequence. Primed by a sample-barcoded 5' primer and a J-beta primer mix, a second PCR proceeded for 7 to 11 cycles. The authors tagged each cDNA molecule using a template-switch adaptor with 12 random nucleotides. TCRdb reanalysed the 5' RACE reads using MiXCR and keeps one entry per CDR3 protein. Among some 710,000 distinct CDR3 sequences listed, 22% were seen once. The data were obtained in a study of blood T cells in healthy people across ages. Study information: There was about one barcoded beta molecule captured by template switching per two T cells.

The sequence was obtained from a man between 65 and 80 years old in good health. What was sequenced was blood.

CDR3 loop: CASSVDGEETQYF. As DNA, the CDR3 is TGTGCCAGCAGCGTAGATGGGGAAGAGACCCAGTACTTC. The J gene is TRBJ2-5, the V gene TRBV9; D uncertain. The length of the CDR3 is 13 residues. Germline V gene data show CDR1 as SGDLS and CDR2 as YYNGEE. The ends were cut back, 0 bases at V and 3 bases at J, with 6 bases in the middle.